The clone carrying this T cell receptor beta chain occurred a few times. Germline values: CDR1 SQVTM, CDR2 ANQGSEA. V was trimmed by 0 bases and J by 0 bases, leaving 18 bases between them. The CDR3 covers 18 residues. This sample was included in a study of T-cell reconstitution after alpha-beta-depleted transplantation in children. Unique molecular identifiers featured in how the TCRbeta library was prepared. Via MiXCR, TCRdb re-called the PCR reads, giving one row per CDR3 protein. The sample lists some 340,000 distinct CDR3 sequences, approximately 10% occurring once. This sequence joins TRBV29-1 and TRBJ1-3, with a possible D match to TRBD1 (6 bases). This sample comprised PBMCs from the stem cell graft donor, obtained from the stem cell graft. The TCR was taken from a human donor who donated a stem cell graft to a child with acute lymphoblastic leukemia. CDR3 protein: CSVEDLHGGEISGNTIYF. CDR3 DNA sequence: TGCAGCGTTGAAGATCTTCACGGGGGCGAGATCTCTGGAAACACCATATATTTT.